This T cell receptor (beta chain) is drawn from a study of blood T cell repertoires in COVID-19. Study at large: Italy, Spain and the United States were the sources of the convalescent and acute COVID-19 samples.

As processed by the authors: Nucleated cell number was recorded as an estimate derived from reference gene primer amplification. Only in-frame clones appear in the TCRdb table, and some are missing; sequencing was by immunoSEQ multiplex PCR. V, J and clone size derive from that table, while D and trimming were established from the DNA sequence. The sample records 140,000 to 150,000 clones, over 75% being singletons. This clone was observed once. The CDR3 totals 13 residues. Germline V CDR1 and CDR2: LGHNT, FRNRAP. V lost 6 bases and J lost 5, with 10 bases in between. Seattle patients were enrolled while actively infected and followed longitudinally.

The clonotype originates from a man in his late teens or twenties with COVID-19, enrolled during active disease. V is TRBV12-5 and J is TRBJ2-2; D call uncertain. Sequencing was performed on peripheral blood. CDR3 in DNA: TGTGCTAGTGGCCTAGACTCTACCGGGGAGCTGTTTTTT. Translated, it gives CASGLDSTGELFF.